These T cell receptor beta chains were read from a single sample in a study of neoadjuvant nivolumab and ipilimumab in lung cancer. TCRdb's table, derived via immunoSEQ multiplex PCR, lists solely in-frame clones and lacks some. The data show about 5,300 clones, around 91% seen once. Sequenced material: blood, taken after neoadjuvant nivolumab, alone or with ipilimumab, at or shortly before surgery. Receptor source: an adult with non-small cell lung cancer. Some clones in this sample may be carry-over from other donors' samples. CDR3s include the opening cysteine and the closing phenylalanine or tryptophan. D genes are given only for firm matches. Some rows have no size entry. The others give once, few or many, or a class for an expanded clone.

clone_size,d_call,v_call,j_call,cdr3_aa,cdr3_nt
few,.,TRBV2,TRBJ1-5,CASNSQANQPQHF,TGTGCCAGCAATTCACAGGCAAATCAGCCCCAGCATTTT
.,.,TRBV5-1,TRBJ1-1,CASSLGVQGINTEAFF,TGCGCCAGCAGCTTGGGGGTACAGGGAATAAACACTGAAGCTTTCTTT
.,.,TRBV7-9,TRBJ1-1,CASSLDGAGAFF,TGTGCCAGCAGCTTAGATGGGGCCGGTGCTTTCTTT
.,.,TRBV19,TRBJ2-2,CASRRGGTGELFF,TGTGCCAGTCGGCGGGGAGGAACCGGGGAGCTGTTTTTT
.,.,TRBV19,TRBJ1-2,CASSMAGNYGYTF,TGTGCCAGTAGTATGGCAGGGAACTATGGCTACACCTTC
.,.,TRBV30,TRBJ2-7,CAWSPRGQSRSGQYF,TGTGCCTGGAGCCCTAGGGGCCAGTCCCGAAGCGGGCAGTACTTC
.,TRBD2,TRBV7-9,TRBJ2-7,CASSSSGDRSYEQYF,TGTGCCAGCAGCTCCAGCGGGGACCGTTCCTACGAGCAGTACTTC
.,.,TRBV5-1,TRBJ1-1,CASSWGDRNTNTEAFF,TGCGCCAGCAGCTGGGGGGACCGGAACACGAACACTGAAGCTTTCTTT
.,.,TRBV25-1,TRBJ2-2,CASSEVDTDTGELFF,TGTGCCAGCAGTGAAGTCGACACGGACACCGGGGAGCTGTTTTTT
.,TRBD1,TRBV11-2,TRBJ1-1,CASSLTGATEAFF,TGTGCCAGCAGCTTAACAGGGGCCACTGAAGCTTTCTTT
.,.,TRBV25-1,TRBJ2-5,CASSPPPGPTFVETQYF,TGTGCCAGCAGTCCCCCCCCCGGACCGACGTTTGTAGAGACCCAGTACTTC
.,.,TRBV6-6,TRBJ1-5,CASSLTAAQPQHF,TGTGCCAGCAGTCTGACAGCCGCTCAGCCCCAGCATTTT
.,TRBD2,TRBV4-3,TRBJ2-1,CASSQASITSGLYNEQFF,TGCGCCAGCAGCCAGGCATCGATCACTAGCGGGCTCTACAATGAGCAGTTCTTC
.,.,TRBV6-5,TRBJ2-3,CASRTLGTDTQYF,TGTGCCAGTAGGACACTCGGCACAGATACGCAGTATTTT
.,.,TRBV28,TRBJ1-2,CASSSPGWYGYTF,TGTGCCAGCAGTTCCCCAGGGTGGTATGGCTACACCTTC
.,.,TRBV6-5,TRBJ1-5,CASRAASNQPQHF,TGTGCCAGCAGGGCGGCGAGCAATCAGCCCCAGCATTTT
.,TRBD2,TRBV18,TRBJ2-2,CASSPWTSGNTGELFF,TGTGCCAGCTCACCATGGACTAGCGGGAACACCGGGGAGCTGTTTTTT
.,TRBD2,TRBV5-1,TRBJ2-7,CASSLPKGDGRAFSEQYF,TGCGCCAGCAGCTTGCCCAAGGGTGACGGGAGGGCCTTCAGCGAGCAGTACTTC
.,TRBD2,TRBV6-5,TRBJ2-2,CASIRTSGRTGELFF,TGTGCCAGCATTCGGACTAGCGGGAGAACCGGGGAGCTGTTTTTT
.,.,TRBV19,TRBJ1-5,CASSLSPSEGWRQPQHF,TGTGCCAGTAGTCTCTCCCCCTCGGAGGGCTGGAGGCAGCCCCAGCATTTT
.,.,TRBV1,TRBJ2-1,CTSSQEPISPLRVSYNEQFF,TGCACCAGCAGCCAAGAACCGATTTCCCCCCTCAGGGTCTCCTACAATGAGCAGTTCTTC
.,.,TRBV6-6,TRBJ1-5,CASSRGSAQPQHF,TGTGCCAGCAGTCGAGGGTCAGCTCAGCCCCAGCATTTT
.,.,TRBV18,TRBJ2-1,CASSKGFDEQFF,TGTGCCAGCTCAAAGGGGTTCGATGAGCAGTTCTTC
.,.,TRBV28,TRBJ2-7,CASSSDNEQYF,TGTGCCAGCAGTTCTGACAACGAGCAGTACTTC
.,.,TRBV7-8,TRBJ1-1,CASSLTPNTEAFF,TGTGCCAGCAGCTTAACCCCAAACACTGAAGCTTTCTTT
.,TRBD1,TRBV29-1,TRBJ2-7,CSGQGMAYEQYF,TGCAGCGGACAGGGGATGGCCTACGAGCAGTACTTC
once,.,TRBV6-1,TRBJ1-5,CASSGGGGSNQPQHF,TGTGCCAGCAGCGGGGGGGGAGGGAGCAATCAGCCCCAGCATTTT
.,TRBD2,TRBV2,TRBJ2-7,CASSEGLAGLGYEQYF,TGTGCCAGCAGTGAGGGATTAGCGGGCCTCGGGTACGAGCAGTACTTC
few,.,TRBV11-3,TRBJ2-6,CASSAKFDSTKSGQRPDF,TGTGCCAGCAGCGCCAAGTTCGACTCGACAAAGTCGGGCCAACGTCCTGACTTC
few,.,TRBV6-5,TRBJ2-7,CASKPGQRYEQYF,TGTGCCAGCAAACCAGGACAGCGCTACGAGCAGTACTTC
.,TRBD1,TRBV5-1,TRBJ2-3,CASSLQGSTDTQYF,TGCGCCAGCAGCCTACAGGGGAGCACAGATACGCAGTATTTT
.,.,TRBV6-1,TRBJ2-5,CASSEGPGAQETQYF,TGTGCCAGCAGTGAAGGTCCGGGGGCCCAAGAGACCCAGTACTTC
.,.,TRBV5-1,TRBJ2-2,CASSLDPIYTGELFF,TGCGCCAGCAGCTTGGACCCGATTTACACCGGGGAGCTGTTTTTT
few,.,TRBV6-5,TRBJ1-2,CASSYSRGDGYTF,TGTGCCAGCAGTTACTCGCGCGGGGATGGCTACACCTTC
.,.,TRBV5-6,TRBJ2-5,CASSLGIGIETQYF,TGTGCCAGCAGCTTGGGTATAGGGATCGAGACCCAGTACTTC
.,.,TRBV4-1,TRBJ2-1,CASSQRVTHNEQFF,TGCGCCAGCAGCCAAAGGGTTACCCACAATGAGCAGTTCTTC